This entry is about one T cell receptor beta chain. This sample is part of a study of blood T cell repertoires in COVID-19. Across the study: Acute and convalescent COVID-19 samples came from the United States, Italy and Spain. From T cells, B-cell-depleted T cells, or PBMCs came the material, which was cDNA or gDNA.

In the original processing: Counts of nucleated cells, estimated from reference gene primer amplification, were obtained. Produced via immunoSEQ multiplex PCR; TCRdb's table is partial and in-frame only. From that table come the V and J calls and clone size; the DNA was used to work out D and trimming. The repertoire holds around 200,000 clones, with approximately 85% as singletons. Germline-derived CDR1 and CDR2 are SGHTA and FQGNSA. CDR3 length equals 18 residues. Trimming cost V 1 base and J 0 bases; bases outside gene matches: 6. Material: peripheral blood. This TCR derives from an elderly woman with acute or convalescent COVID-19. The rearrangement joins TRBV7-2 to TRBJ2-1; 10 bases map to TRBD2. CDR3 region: CASSLGLAGLSSYNEQFF. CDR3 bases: TGTGCCAGCAGCTTAGGACTAGCGGGCCTGAGCTCCTACAATGAGCAGTTCTTC.